One and the same sample provided the 27 T cell receptor beta chains below, sequenced in a study of identical twins' blood T cells. TCRdb re-derived calls from the 5' RACE reads in MiXCR, one entry per CDR3 protein. The sample has fewer than 450,000 distinct CDR3 sequences, roughly 30% seen once. The sequencing input was PBMCs. These receptors were obtained from a woman aged 18 to 50 in good health.

Written as DNA, the CDR3 is TGCAGTGCTAGAGTCGGACAGGGGACGAATCAGCCCCAGCATTTT. Encoded protein: CSARVGQGTNQPQHF. J is TRBJ1-5 and V is TRBV20-1; 9 bases agree with TRBD1. CDR1 is DFQATT and CDR2 is SNEGSKA in the germline V gene (reference sequence). V was clipped by 1 base and J by 4 bases; unmatched bases: 5. The CDR3 runs to 15 residues.

V and J are TRBV29-1 and TRBJ1-2; D is unresolved. V dropped 4 bases and J dropped 5 bases, with 8 bases sitting between them. This CDR3 comprises 11 residues. The V gene's germline CDR1 is SQVTM and CDR2 ANQGSEA. The CDR3 is CSVGPEYGYTF. Written as DNA, the CDR3 is TGCAGCGTTGGGCCAGAATATGGCTACACCTTC.

This clonotype was seen at least ten times. The rearrangement links TRBV3-1 to TRBJ2-3, with D possibly TRBD2 on 5 matching bases. V was pared by 7 bases and J by 4 bases, with 18 bases between. Germline V gene sequence: CDR1 LGHDT, CDR2 YNNKEL (reference sequence). The CDR3 is made up of 15 amino acids. The CDR3 DNA follows: TGTGCCAGCACCCCGGAGGCCGGAGAACCAGATACGCAGTATTTT. Translated, it gives CASTPEAGEPDTQYF.

V usage is TRBV3-1 and J usage is TRBJ1-1, with no clear D. V was pared by 3 bases and J by 4 bases, with 12 bases between. Per the germline V gene, CDR1 is LGHDT and CDR2 is YNNKEL (reference sequence). CDR3 length equals 14 residues. DNA for the CDR3: TGTGCCAGCAGCCAGTCGACGGCGAGCACTGAAGCTTTCTTT. It specifies CASSQSTASTEAFF.

This clonotype was detected only a few times. CDR3 residues: CASSFRTDPPYEKLFF. CDR3 coding DNA: TGTGCCAGCAGCTTTCGGACAGACCCACCTTATGAAAAACTGTTTTTT. The genes are TRBV7-6 and TRBJ1-4, with D perhaps TRBD1 (6 bases). CDR1 SGHVS and CDR2 FNYEAQ come from the germline V gene. V was cut by 3 bases and J by 6 bases, with 17 bases left in between. This CDR3 is built from 16 residues.

This clonotype appeared a single time. The chain employs TRBV11-2 and TRBJ1-2; D unclear. The CDR3 totals 19 residues. Germline V lookup: CDR1 SGHAT, CDR2 FQNNGV. Deletions cut 10 bases from V and 7 bases from J, with 37 bases between. This chain's CDR3 is CATIREYPLGSRLVCGYTF. The CDR3 coding sequence is TGTGCCACCATAAGGGAATACCCTCTGGGCAGTCGTTTGGTTTGTGGCTACACCTTC.

This clonotype showed up just a few times. The rearrangement uses TRBV2 and TRBJ1-5; a possible D gene is TRBD1 (6 bases). CDR3 length: 13 residues. V was cut by 8 bases and J by 6 bases, with 14 bases left in between. CDR1 is SNHLY, CDR2 FYNNEI, per germline. The CDR3 region is CASDQGQGQPQHF. In nucleotides, the CDR3 is TGTGCCAGCGACCAGGGGCAAGGTCAGCCCCAGCATTTT.

In this sample, this clonotype turned up a few times. The chain joins TRBV5-5 to TRBJ1-5; tentative D call: TRBD1 (5 bases). V was clipped by 0 bases and J by 4 bases, with 11 bases between them. From germline, CDR1 is SGHKS and CDR2 YYEKEE (reference sequence). This CDR3 has 15 amino acids. The CDR3 DNA reads as TGTGCCAGCAGCTTGGGGCGGAGGGGAAATCAGCCCCAGCATTTT. Translation: CASSLGRRGNQPQHF.

A word on this clonotype: No conserved phenylalanine or tryptophan is present at the end of the CDR3, so a read error is the likely explanation. The V call is TRBV14, the J call TRBJ2-7; possibly TRBD2 for D (6 bases). CDR3 length: 16 residues. In germline, CDR1 is SGHDN, CDR2 FVKESK. Between the trimmed V and J ends, which lost 0 bases and 5 bases, there was a span of 17 bases. The CDR3 spells CASSQDFSGSIHEQYS. CDR3 in DNA: TGTGCCAGCAGCCAAGATTTTTCCGGGAGTATCCACGAGCAGTACTCC.

J is TRBJ1-1 and V is TRBV27; D gene uncertain. The germline V and J ends were trimmed by 5 bases and 8 bases, with 18 bases remaining between them. The CDR3 is 14 residues long. Germline CDR1 MNHEY, CDR2 SMNVEV (reference sequence). CDR3 amino acids: CASSPDGWAAEAFF. The CDR3 DNA is TGTGCCAGCAGTCCAGATGGTTGGGCGGCAGAAGCTTTCTTT.

CDR3 region: CASSVDGKGNTEAFF. In DNA, the CDR3 is TGTGCCAGCAGCGTAGATGGGAAAGGAAACACTGAAGCTTTCTTT. The gene calls are TRBV9 and TRBJ1-1; the D is unclear. The CDR3 totals 15 residues. Germline-derived CDR1 and CDR2 are SGDLS and YYNGEE. V lost 0 bases and J lost 2, with 11 bases in between.

This clonotype was recorded a few times. The chain joins TRBV9 to TRBJ1-2; 8 bases are a match to TRBD1. CDR1 is SGDLS, CDR2 YYNGEE, per germline. The length of the CDR3 is 19 residues. Trimming took 4 bases from V and 2 from J; bases not matched to a gene: 19. The CDR3 DNA is TGTGCCAGCAGCTCCGCGTATGGACAGGGTACATATGGGAACTATGGCTACACCTTC. Protein product: CASSSAYGQGTYGNYGYTF.

Note on this clonotype: The junction shows a germline mismatch at one end, possibly a read error. The V call is TRBV20-1, the J call TRBJ1-6; D not resolved. The CDR3 spans 15 residues. The germline gives CDR1 DFQATT, CDR2 SNEGSKA (reference sequence). The CDR3 DNA sequence: TGCAGTGCAAGAGACGGACTAACTCGAAATTCACCCCTCCACTTT. It specifies CSARDGLTRNSPLHF.

This clonotype was observed a handful of times. V usage is TRBV27 and J usage is TRBJ2-6; D is unresolved. This CDR3 contains 16 residues. Germline loops: CDR1 MNHEY, CDR2 SMNVEV (reference sequence). V lost 6 bases, J lost 0 bases, and 12 bases lay in between. CDR3 coding DNA: TGTGCCAGCAGGCCTTTGATGAGCTCTGGGGCCAACGTCCTGACTTTC. Encoded protein: CASRPLMSSGANVLTF.

The chain is built from TRBV5-1 and TRBJ1-1; D uncertain. V was clipped by 4 bases and J by 1 base, with 11 bases between them. This CDR3 has 14 amino acids. Germline-derived CDR1 and CDR2 are SGHRS and YFSETQ. CDR3 DNA: TGCGCCAGCAGCCCCAACCCCGCGAACACTGAAGCTTTCTTT. Encoded protein: CASSPNPANTEAFF.

This clonotype was seen only a few times. This sequence joins TRBV7-8 and TRBJ2-2; D unclear. V lost 1 base and J lost 4, with 7 bases in between. The CDR3 has 14 amino acids. Germline V gene lookup returns CDR1 SGHVS and CDR2 FQNEAQ. The CDR3 DNA reads TGTGCCAGCAGCTTAGGCAGGCTCACCGGGGAGCTGTTTTTT. Its translation is CASSLGRLTGELFF. Looking up the rest from reference TRBV7-8 and TRBJ2-2 gives the full variable domain: GAGVSQSPRYKVAKRGQDVALRCDPISGHVSLFWYQQALGQGPEFLTYFQNEAQLDKSGLPSDRFFAERPEGSVSTLKIQRTQQEDSAVYLCASSLGRLTGELFFGEGSRLTVL.

This clonotype appeared a few times. The chain couples TRBV20-1 to TRBJ2-2; 7 nucleotides agree with TRBD2. The trim removed 0 bases at V and 8 bases at J, leaving 9 bases unmatched. Germline CDR1 reads DFQATT; CDR2 reads SNEGSKA (reference sequence). The CDR3 consists of 15 residues. The CDR3 DNA sequence: TGCAGTGCTAGAGATTCGGGGGAGGGCAAGGGGGAGCTGTTTTTT. It is translated as CSARDSGEGKGELFF.

In its sample, this clonotype was seen a few times. The chain is built from TRBV7-9 and TRBJ2-1; perhaps TRBD2 as D (6 bases). The CDR3 runs 12 residues. V gave up 6 bases and J gave up 7 bases, with 10 bases separating them. Germline assignment: CDR1 SEHNR and CDR2 FQNEAQ (reference sequence). This chain's CDR3 is CASRPLANEQFF. Written as DNA, the CDR3 is TGTGCCAGCAGGCCTCTAGCGAATGAGCAGTTCTTC.

In its sample, this clonotype ranks as medium-sized. The V and J genes are TRBV6-2 or TRBV6-3 and TRBJ2-7; maybe TRBD2 (5 bases). Trimming removed 0 bases from V and 3 bases from J, with 9 bases in between. CDR3 length: 14 amino acids. Germline V gives CDR1 MNHEY, CDR2 SVGEGT. CDR3 DNA sequence: TGTGCCAGCAGTTACTCGGGAGAAGTCTACGAGCAGTACTTC. It yields the protein CASSYSGEVYEQYF.

This clonotype was observed a few times. The V and J genes are TRBV13 and TRBJ2-1; 8 bases agree with TRBD2. Germline values: CDR1 PRHDT, CDR2 FYEKMQ (reference sequence). The V and J ends lost 5 bases and 7 bases, in that order; junction bases with no gene match: 13. This CDR3 spans 16 amino acids. Here the CDR3 reads CASSSAPGGAGNEQFF. As DNA, the CDR3 is TGTGCCAGCAGCAGTGCCCCCGGGGGGGCCGGGAATGAGCAGTTCTTC.

At least ten counts were recorded for this clonotype. The rearrangement joins TRBV29-1 to TRBJ2-1, with 13 bases identical to TRBD2. Germline assignment: CDR1 SQVTM and CDR2 ANQGSEA. The CDR3 is made up of 14 amino acids. J was trimmed by 6 bases and V by 8 bases; bases with no gene match: 7. This CDR3 is CSSWTSGRGNEQFF. The CDR3 nucleotides are TGCAGCTCCTGGACTAGCGGGAGAGGCAATGAGCAGTTCTTC.

This clonotype has ten or more counts. This chain joins TRBV29-1 and TRBJ1-1; TRBD1 agrees at 7 bases. CDR1 SQVTM and CDR2 ANQGSEA come from the germline V gene. CDR3 size: 14 residues. Germline trimming cut 5 bases from V and 5 bases from J; bases unmatched to any gene: 11. In DNA form, the CDR3 reads TGCAGCGTTTTGGGATGGGTACAGGGGACTGAAGCTTTCTTT. Translating it yields CSVLGWVQGTEAFF.

V and J are TRBV6-5 and TRBJ2-1; weak D call: TRBD2 (5 bases). CDR1 is MNHEY, CDR2 SVGAGI, per germline. Trimming took 4 bases from V and 10 from J, leaving 11 bases between them. This CDR3 is 12 amino acids long. Here the CDR3 reads CASSSRSGEQFF. CDR3 sequence (DNA): TGTGCCAGCAGTTCTAGGTCGGGGGAGCAGTTCTTC.

This clonotype was detected a few times. The V gene is TRBV12-5, the J gene TRBJ2-2, with 8 bases aligning to TRBD2. The trim removed 0 bases at V and 6 bases at J, leaving 9 bases unmatched. Per germline, CDR1 LGHNT and CDR2 FRNRAP. The CDR3 loop spans 17 amino acids. DNA of the CDR3: TGTGCTAGTGGTTTGGTACGCCCAGCGGGAGTTTCCGGGGAGCTGTTTTTT. Its protein is CASGLVRPAGVSGELFF.

This clonotype was detected only a few times. The CDR3 protein is CASSLATPPDTQYF. In nucleotides, the CDR3 is TGTGCCAGCAGTTTAGCTACCCCCCCAGATACGCAGTATTTT. The chain couples TRBV27 to TRBJ2-3; D ambiguous. CDR1 MNHEY and CDR2 SMNVEV come from the germline V gene (reference sequence). The CDR3 loop spans 14 amino acids. Trimming cost V 2 bases and J 4 bases, with 10 bases left between them.

This clonotype occurred a few times. This sequence joins TRBV11-1 and TRBJ1-6, with 7 nucleotides matching TRBD1. CDR1 SGHAT and CDR2 FQDESV come from the germline V gene (reference sequence). The CDR3 covers 15 residues. J gave up 3 bases and V 1 base, and 0 bases lay outside the gene matches. The CDR3 here is CASSLGDSYNSPLHF. The CDR3 DNA reads TGTGCCAGCAGCTTAGGGGACAGCTATAATTCACCCCTCCACTTT.

This clonotype was counted between two and nine times. This chain links TRBV5-6 with TRBJ1-2; perhaps TRBD1 as D (5 bases). Germline CDR1 reads SGHDT; CDR2 reads YYEEEE. Trimming shortened V by 1 base and J by 4 bases, and 11 bases separated the two germline ends. CDR3 size: 14 residues. CDR3 DNA: TGTGCCAGCAGCTTGCCAGGGCCTGGCTATGGCTACACCTTC. It codes for CASSLPGPGYGYTF.